Below are 14 T cell receptor beta chains sequenced from a single sample in a study of cytomegalovirus exposure and HLA in healthy donors. The PCR employed 60 Vbeta primers together with 13 Jbeta primers. Assay used: immunoSEQ multiplex PCR; TCRdb lists only in-frame clones, some missing. The profile shows under 140,000 clones, about three quarters of them singletons. Sequencing used PBMCs. These TCRs come from a woman in her 30s in good health and CMV-seronegative.

The J gene is TRBJ2-3, the V gene TRBV6-5; the match to TRBD1 covers 8 bases. The germline V gene has CDR1 MNHEY and CDR2 SVGAGI. The CDR3 has 16 residues. V shed 4 bases and J 2 bases; nucleotides not matched to a gene: 8. The CDR3 DNA reads as TGTGCCAGCAGTTCCCGGACAGGGAGGCTCACAGATACGCAGTATTTT. Protein product: CASSSRTGRLTDTQYF.

This clone was seen a few times. Other DNA sequences of this sample code for an identical CDR3. This chain links TRBV11-1 with TRBJ2-7, with TRBD1 as a possible D gene (6 bases). Germline loops: CDR1 SGHAT, CDR2 FQDESV (reference sequence). The CDR3 has 13 amino acids. With 1 base removed from V and 3 bases from J, the gap between germline ends came to 7 bases. The CDR3 loop reads CASSLEQGYEQYF. DNA for the CDR3: TGTGCCAGCAGCTTAGAACAGGGCTACGAGCAGTACTTC.

As DNA, the CDR3 is TGTGCCAGCAGAAGACAGGGATATGGCTACACCTTC. Translated, it gives CASRRQGYGYTF. The chain couples TRBV6-5 to TRBJ1-2, with 7 bases matching TRBD1. Germline V gene sequence: CDR1 MNHEY, CDR2 SVGAGI. This CDR3 has 12 amino acids. Trimming at V came to 6 bases and at J to 5 bases, leaving 3 bases not matched to a gene.

The chain uses TRBV20-1 and TRBJ1-1; tentative D call: TRBD1 (5 bases). The germline V gene has CDR1 DFQATT and CDR2 SNEGSKA (reference sequence). This CDR3 spans 11 amino acids. V gave up 3 bases and J gave up 6 bases, with 8 bases separating them. CDR3 in amino acids: CSARGEAEAFF. In DNA form, the CDR3 reads TGCAGTGCTAGGGGGGAGGCTGAAGCTTTCTTT.

The CDR3 is CASRSGANTEAFF. CDR3 bases: TGTGCCAGCAGATCAGGGGCGAACACTGAAGCTTTCTTT. The chain recombines TRBV25-1 with TRBJ1-1; D possibly corresponds to TRBD1 (6 bases). Germline values: CDR1 MGHDK, CDR2 SYGVNS. This CDR3 region has 13 residues. Trimming took off 6 bases at V and 1 base at J, with 9 bases between the two ends.

The V gene is TRBV6-6, the J gene TRBJ2-5; D ambiguous. CDR3 size: 11 residues. V was pared by 3 bases and J by 11 bases, with 10 bases between. The V gene's germline CDR1 is MNHNY and CDR2 SVGAGI (reference sequence). The CDR3 protein is CASSYGPEQYF. CDR3 sequence (DNA): TGTGCCAGCAGTTATGGGCCTGAGCAGTACTTC.

This chain uses TRBV6-5 with TRBJ2-7; tentatively, D is TRBD2 (5 bases). The CDR3 consists of 14 residues. The V end lost 5 bases, the J end lost 7 bases, and 18 bases lay between the germline ends. Germline loops: CDR1 MNHEY, CDR2 SVGAGI. The CDR3 loop is CASSTPRLPWEQYF. In DNA form, the CDR3 reads TGTGCCAGCAGTACACCCAGACTACCGTGGGAGCAGTACTTC.

The chain is built from TRBV30 and TRBJ1-5; 8 bases match TRBD1. CDR3 size: 15 residues. The germline V gene has CDR1 GTSNPN and CDR2 SVGIG (reference sequence). The V gene end was trimmed by 0 bases and the J gene end by 7 bases; junction bases not matched to a gene: 8. The CDR3 DNA sequence: TGTGCCTGGAGTGTAAAAGGACAGGGAGACCAGCCCCAGCATTTT. Amino acid sequence: CAWSVKGQGDQPQHF.

The rearrangement links TRBV5-1 to TRBJ2-7; D might be TRBD1 (6 bases). The CDR3 runs 14 residues. V lost 0 bases and J lost 0, with 7 bases in between. Germline assignment: CDR1 SGHRS and CDR2 YFSETQ. Here the CDR3 reads CASSLEGVSYEQYF. Here the CDR3 DNA reads TGCGCCAGCAGCTTGGAGGGGGTCTCCTACGAGCAGTACTTC.

This chain links TRBV10-2 with TRBJ2-5; 7 bases align to TRBD2. There are 12 residues in the CDR3. Germline V gives CDR1 WSHSY, CDR2 SAAADI. Losses at the gene ends were 4 bases for V and 5 bases for J; bases not matched to a gene: 1. CDR3 nucleotides: TGCGCCAGCAGTGTGGGGGGGGAGACCCAGTACTTC. It yields the protein CASSVGGETQYF.

The V call is TRBV7-2, the J call TRBJ2-7; D is unresolved. The CDR3 sequence is 13 residues long. The V and J ends lost 5 bases and 0 bases respectively, with 8 bases between them. From germline, CDR1 is SGHTA and CDR2 FQGNSA. The CDR3 loop is CASSEASSYEQYF. The CDR3 bases are TGTGCCAGCAGCGAGGCTAGCTCCTACGAGCAGTACTTC.

The J gene is TRBJ2-2, the V gene TRBV4-3; 11 bases map to TRBD2. V was pared by 1 base and J by 8 bases, with 0 bases of the junction left unmatched. The CDR3 is 14 amino acids. Per the germline V gene, CDR1 is LGHNA and CDR2 is YSLEER. DNA of the CDR3: TGCGCCAGCAGCCAAGGGACTAGCGGGGGGGAGCTGTTTTTT. Protein: CASSQGTSGGELFF.

Notes on this clone: At the DNA level, this CDR3 is encoded by other sequences in the same sample as well. This chain links TRBV27 with TRBJ1-1; unclear D gene. The V gene's germline CDR1 is MNHEY and CDR2 SMNVEV (reference sequence). The CDR3 loop spans 11 amino acids. The V end was cut by 6 bases, the J end by 5 bases, with 7 bases between. CDR3 nucleotide sequence: TGTGCCAGCAGCCGAGGTACTGAAGCTTTCTTT. This gives the protein CASSRGTEAFF.

CDR3 loop: CASSVGTSGSQEQYF. The CDR3 region has the DNA TGTGCCAGCAGCGTGGGGACTAGCGGGAGTCAGGAGCAGTACTTC. The rearrangement joins TRBV9 to TRBJ2-7; 14 bases match TRBD2. This CDR3 has 15 amino acids. V lost 2 bases and J lost 7; bases outside the gene matches: 5. Looked up from germline, CDR1 is SGDLS and CDR2 is YYNGEE.